The 14 T cell receptor beta chains listed next were all sequenced from one sample in a study of glioma-infiltrating T cells after dendritic cell vaccination. Time point indicated: after dendritic cell vaccination, including at tumor progression/relapse. Generated by immunoSEQ multiplex PCR, the TCRdb table keeps only in-frame clones and is missing some. The table shows 90,000 to 95,000 clones, with 75% to 90% occurring only once. The sample here was blood, taken after dendritic cell vaccination. These receptors originate from a human donor with glioblastoma.

The table lists this clone with a few counts. This sequence joins TRBV6-1 and TRBJ2-3; TRBD2 aligns across 7 bases. Germline CDR1 is MNHNS and CDR2 is SASEGT. This CDR3 region has 14 residues. The J segment lost 2 bases and the V segment lost 1 base, leaving 0 bases of the junction unmatched. Here the CDR3 DNA reads TGTGCCAGCAGTGAAGGACTAGCCACAGATACGCAGTATTTT. Its translation: CASSEGLATDTQYF.

This rearrangement joins TRBV7-7 to TRBJ2-1, with D maybe TRBD2 (7 bases). V gave up 1 base and J gave up 0 bases, with 13 bases separating them. Germline loops: CDR1 SSHAT, CDR2 FNYEAQ (reference sequence). CDR3 length: 17 amino acids. For the CDR3, the DNA is TGTGCCAGCAGCTTAGGAGGGGGGGCCAGCTCCTACAATGAGCAGTTCTTC. Amino acid sequence: CASSLGGGASSYNEQFF.

This clone was observed a few times. The chain couples TRBV7-6 to TRBJ2-7; 9 positions agree with TRBD2. CDR3 length equals 19 residues. J was trimmed by 9 bases and V by 3 bases; bases with no gene match: 24. CDR1 is SGHVS, CDR2 FNYEAQ, per germline. Here the CDR3 DNA reads TGTGCCAGCAGCTTGATATTGGATTCTCGACTAGCGGATTGTACGAGGCAGTACGTC. This translates into CASSLILDSRLADCTRQYV.

The chain combines TRBV7-8 with TRBJ1-5; D unclear. Germline CDR1 is SGHVS and CDR2 is FQNEAQ. The CDR3 consists of 12 residues. Trimming removed 1 base at V and 6 bases at J, with 4 bases between. CDR3 sequence reads: CASSLVIQPQHF. Here the CDR3 DNA reads TGTGCCAGCAGCTTAGTTATTCAGCCCCAGCATTTT.

V and J are TRBV2 and TRBJ2-3; TRBD1 might be the D (7 bases). Trimming removed 6 bases from V and 2 bases from J, with 12 bases in between. The CDR3 is made up of 14 amino acids. Per the germline V gene, CDR1 is SNHLY and CDR2 is FYNNEI. CDR3 DNA: TGTGCCAGCAGGGCGGGACAGTACACAGATACGCAGTATTTT. It is translated as CASRAGQYTDTQYF.

J is TRBJ1-2 and V is TRBV6-5, with 9 bases fitting TRBD1. CDR3 size: 16 residues. Germline V gives CDR1 MNHEY, CDR2 SVGAGI. Trimming cost V 0 bases and J 7 bases; bases outside gene matches: 9. CDR3 residues: CASSYSIGTGNFGYTF. DNA of the CDR3: TGTGCCAGCAGTTACTCGATCGGGACAGGGAATTTTGGCTACACCTTC.

This rearrangement joins TRBV7-2 to TRBJ2-7; TRBD2 agrees at 12 bases. The CDR3 spans 15 residues. V lost 4 bases to trimming and J lost 7 bases; unmatched junction nucleotides: 8. CDR1 and CDR2 (germline): SGHTA, FQGNSA. CDR3 coding DNA: TGTGCCAGCAGCTGGGGACTAGCGGGTGGAGGGGAGCAGTACGTC. Protein: CASSWGLAGGGEQYV.

The chain links TRBV27 to TRBJ2-7, with D perhaps TRBD1 (5 bases). The CDR3 is made up of 15 amino acids. V lost 2 bases and J lost 3, with 14 bases in between. From germline, CDR1 is MNHEY and CDR2 SMNVEV (reference sequence). The CDR3 loop is CASSLGAAPHYEQYF. The CDR3, as DNA: TGTGCCAGCAGTTTAGGGGCTGCCCCTCACTACGAGCAGTACTTC.

This chain uses TRBV2 with TRBJ2-5, with a tentative D call TRBD2 (5 bases). From germline, CDR1 is SNHLY and CDR2 FYNNEI. The germline V and J ends were trimmed by 9 bases and 0 bases, with 11 bases remaining between them. The CDR3 spans 13 residues. The CDR3 spells CASVREYQETQYF. The CDR3 DNA sequence: TGTGCCAGTGTCCGGGAATACCAAGAGACCCAGTACTTC.

This chain links TRBV4-1 with TRBJ1-5; D ambiguous. Germline V CDR1 and CDR2: MGHRA, YSYEKL. The CDR3 spans 16 residues. V was trimmed by 1 base and J by 11 bases, leaving 21 bases between them. CDR3 sequence reads: CASSQGYGGPFTAQHF. In DNA, the CDR3 is TGCGCCAGCAGCCAAGGGTACGGAGGGCCCTTTACGGCCCAGCATTTT.

This chain links TRBV5-6 with TRBJ2-4; 7 bases match TRBD1. Trimming cost V 4 bases and J 10 bases; bases outside gene matches: 8. From germline, CDR1 is SGHDT and CDR2 YYEEEE. The CDR3 sequence is 13 residues long. The CDR3 reads CASSHGTEGIQYF. CDR3 bases: TGTGCCAGCAGCCATGGGACAGAGGGGATTCAGTACTTC. The full variable domain, in which reference TRBV5-6 and TRBJ2-4 provide the parts outside the CDR3, is DAGVTQSPTHLIKTRGQQVTLRCSPKSGHDTVSWYQQALGQGPQFIFQYYEEEERQRGNFPDRFSGHQFPNYSSELNVNALLLGDSALYLCASSHGTEGIQYFGAGTRLSVL.

This clone has just a few counts. The rearrangement links TRBV7-8 to TRBJ2-1; maybe TRBD2 (6 bases). There are 15 residues in the CDR3. Germline V CDR1 and CDR2: SGHVS, FQNEAQ. Trimming took off 3 bases at V and 6 bases at J, with 15 bases between the two ends. CDR3 in DNA: TGTGCCAGCAGCTTCGGACTACCCATAACCAATGAGCAGTTCTTC. Translated: CASSFGLPITNEQFF.

This rearrangement joins TRBV5-6 to TRBJ2-6; TRBD1 matches 8 bases. Germline-derived CDR1 and CDR2 are SGHDT and YYEEEE. J was trimmed by 4 bases and V by 1 base; bases with no gene match: 10. This CDR3 comprises 18 residues. The CDR3: CASSLIRTGSSGANVLTF. The CDR3 coding sequence is TGTGCCAGCAGCTTGATACGGACAGGGTCCTCCGGGGCCAACGTCCTGACTTTC.

This clone was picked up a small number of times. The identical CDR3 is also encoded by other nucleotide sequences in the sample. The chain employs TRBV11-2 and TRBJ1-5; D gene ambiguous. With 3 bases removed from V and 3 bases from J, the gap between germline ends came to 6 bases. The germline V gene has CDR1 SGHAT and CDR2 FQNNGV. This CDR3 is 13 amino acids long. CDR3: CASSLALNQPQHF. In DNA, the CDR3 is TGTGCCAGCAGCTTGGCCCTCAATCAGCCCCAGCATTTT. Based on the CDR3 plus reference TRBV11-2 and TRBJ1-5, the full variable domain is EAGVAQSPRYKIIEKRQSVAFWCNPISGHATLYWYQQILGQGPKLLIQFQNNGVVDDSQLPKDRFSAERLKGVDSTLKIQPAKLEDSAVYLCASSLALNQPQHFGDGTRLSIL.